The 15 T cell receptor beta chains reported below all come from one sample, sequenced in a study of T cells in Graves' hyperthyroidism and ophthalmopathy. Authors of the study amplified TCR beta CDR3 regions from RNA transcripts. The study used the HTBI primer set for a first-round RT-PCR of the TCR CDR3. One entry per CDR3 protein results from TCRdb running MiXCR on the multiplex PCR reads. Here the sample spans 370,000 or so distinct CDR3 sequences, about 13% being singletons. The specimen was blood. These receptors were taken from a man aged 25 to 45 with Graves' hyperthyroidism that later progressed to Graves' ophthalmopathy.

The chain carries TRBV5-6 and TRBJ2-1; D is possibly TRBD1 (7 bases). CDR3 length equals 17 residues. Trimming shortened V by 7 bases and J by 0 bases, and 20 bases separated the two germline ends. CDR1 and CDR2 (germline): SGHDT, YYEEEE. The CDR3 loop is CASAPEGATSSYNEQFF. In DNA, the CDR3 is TGTGCCAGCGCTCCGGAGGGGGCAACTAGCTCCTACAATGAGCAGTTCTTC.

This clonotype was detected many times. The V call is TRBV12-3 or TRBV12-4, the J call TRBJ2-1; 14 nucleotides match TRBD2. With V trimmed by 4 bases and J by 8 bases, 10 bases remained unmatched. There are 17 residues in the CDR3. The CDR3 sequence: CASSSQTTSGGEDEQFF. For the CDR3, the DNA is TGTGCCAGCAGTTCGCAGACGACTAGCGGGGGGGAAGATGAGCAGTTCTTC.

The table lists this clonotype with a few counts. The V call is TRBV7-8, the J call TRBJ2-6; D not resolved. CDR1 and CDR2 from the germline V gene are SGHVS and FQNEAQ. CDR3 size: 15 residues. Trimming removed 2 bases from V and 1 base from J, with 6 bases in between. This chain's CDR3 is CASSLMSSGANVLTF. The CDR3 DNA reads TGTGCCAGCAGCTTAATGTCTTCTGGGGCCAACGTCCTGACTTTC.

The CDR3 protein is CAWSGGGVGNQPQHF. The CDR3 coding sequence is TGTGCCTGGAGCGGAGGGGGGGTTGGCAATCAGCCCCAGCATTTT. This chain joins TRBV30 and TRBJ1-5; D is perhaps TRBD1 (6 bases). CDR1 GTSNPN and CDR2 SVGIG come from the germline V gene (reference sequence). V lost 3 bases, J lost 2 bases, and 14 bases lay in between. The CDR3 has 15 residues.

The chain employs TRBV12-3 or TRBV12-4 and TRBJ2-7, with D perhaps TRBD1 (5 bases). V was trimmed by 2 bases and J by 2 bases, leaving 10 bases between them. The CDR3 is made up of 14 amino acids. CDR3 sequence: CASSLMGPTYEQYF. CDR3 DNA sequence: TGTGCCAGCAGTTTAATGGGGCCAACCTACGAGCAGTACTTC.

Many counts were recorded for this clonotype. The chain has TRBV7-2 and TRBJ2-3; D remains ambiguous. Trimming took 6 bases from V and 0 from J, leaving 10 bases between them. Germline V gives CDR1 SGHTA, CDR2 FQGNSA. This CDR3 region has 14 residues. This chain's CDR3 is CASSRGSSTDTQYF. The CDR3 coding sequence is TGTGCCAGCAGTCGCGGCAGCAGCACAGATACGCAGTATTTT.

This clonotype turned up a few times. This chain links TRBV7-9 with TRBJ2-2; the match to TRBD1 covers 9 bases. The CDR3 contains 15 residues. V was pared by 5 bases and J by 6 bases, with 7 bases of the junction left unmatched. Germline V gives CDR1 SEHNR, CDR2 FQNEAQ (reference sequence). The CDR3 spells CASSQFGQGPGELFF. The CDR3 DNA reads as TGTGCCAGCAGCCAATTTGGACAGGGGCCCGGGGAGCTGTTTTTT.

In its sample, this clonotype was seen a few times. This chain joins TRBV5-1 and TRBJ1-6, with D unclear. V was shortened by 3 bases and J by 6 bases, with 13 bases between the two germline ends. CDR3 size: 15 residues. Germline loops: CDR1 SGHRS, CDR2 YFSETQ. CDR3 sequence reads: CASSSGPESNSPLHF. The CDR3 coding sequence is TGCGCCAGCAGCTCTGGGCCCGAAAGTAATTCACCCCTCCACTTT.

A word on this clonotype: A clone one base away is much larger, so this may be a read error. V gene TRBV12-3 or TRBV12-4 combines with J gene TRBJ1-1; a weak D match, TRBD1 (5 bases). CDR3 size: 17 residues. With 3 bases removed from V and 0 bases from J, the gap between germline ends came to 17 bases. CDR3 bases: TGTGCCAGCAGTTTCTCCGGGACCCCAAGGGTGAACACTGAAGCTTTCTTT. Translated, it gives CASSFSGTPRVNTEAFF.

In its sample, this clonotype was seen a few times. The gene calls are TRBV15 and TRBJ1-3; D is ambiguous. The V end was cut by 0 bases, the J end by 0 bases, with 9 bases between. Germline V CDR1 and CDR2: LNHNV, YYDKDF (reference sequence). The length of the CDR3 is 16 residues. CDR3 coding DNA: TGTGCCACCAGCAGAGATCTGCTCGGCTCTGGAAACACCATATATTTT. This translates into CATSRDLLGSGNTIYF.

V and J are TRBV3-1 and TRBJ2-7, with a tentative D call TRBD2 (5 bases). The CDR3 length is 13 residues. Trimming took off 3 bases at V and 12 bases at J, with 18 bases between the two ends. Germline-derived CDR1 and CDR2 are LGHDT and YNNKEL (reference sequence). The CDR3, as DNA: TGTGCCAGCAGCCACGGGGAAGGTTCTTGGCCGTACTTC. It codes for CASSHGEGSWPYF.

V gene TRBV30 combines with J gene TRBJ2-3, with D perhaps matching TRBD2 (6 bases). Trimming removed 4 bases from V and 0 bases from J, with 11 bases in between. CDR3 length: 14 residues. Germline CDR1 reads GTSNPN; CDR2 reads SVGIG (reference sequence). The CDR3 bases are TGTGCCTGGAACTACGGGACTAGCACAGATACGCAGTATTTT. Translation: CAWNYGTSTDTQYF.

The rearrangement uses TRBV19 and TRBJ1-1, with D perhaps matching TRBD1 (5 bases). The germline V gene encodes CDR1 LNHDA and CDR2 SQIVND (reference sequence). Deletions cut 6 bases from V and 3 bases from J, with 17 bases between. The CDR3 length is 15 residues. CDR3: CASRNTPGPDTEAFF. The DNA for the CDR3 is TGTGCCAGTAGGAATACGCCGGGGCCAGACACTGAAGCTTTCTTT. Combining the CDR3 with reference TRBV19 and TRBJ1-1 gives the whole variable domain DGGITQSPKYLFRKEGQNVTLSCEQNLNHDAMYWYRQDPGQGLRLIYYSQIVNDFQKGDIAEGYSVSREKKESFPLTVTSAQKNPTAFYLCASRNTPGPDTEAFFGQGTRLTVV.

The chain uses TRBV4-1 and TRBJ1-5, with D perhaps matching TRBD1 (6 bases). Germline V gene sequence: CDR1 MGHRA, CDR2 YSYEKL. Trimming took 1 base from V and 4 from J, leaving 17 bases between them. The CDR3 runs 17 residues. The CDR3 nucleotides are TGCGCCAGCAGCCAAGGGGGGGGTCTAGGGGGGAATCAGCCCCAGCATTTT. Translation: CASSQGGGLGGNQPQHF.

The rearrangement uses TRBV5-1 and TRBJ2-5; D is undetermined. The CDR3 length is 12 residues. The V gene lost 4 bases and the J gene lost 0 bases, with 4 bases spanning the gap. CDR1 is SGHRS, CDR2 YFSETQ, per germline. CDR3 sequence reads: CASSANQETQYF. The CDR3 DNA is TGCGCCAGCAGCGCCAACCAAGAGACCCAGTACTTC.